The 14 T cell receptor beta chains below all came from one sample that was sequenced in a study of CD8+ T cells in alopecia areata. Specified treatment: oral pan-JAK inhibitor, 5-10 mg twice daily. As the sequencing template, cDNA was produced by extracting RNA and reverse transcribing it. The table came from immunoSEQ multiplex PCR; TCRdb's copy has only in-frame clones and leaves some out. Of around 180,000 clones in the sample, roughly 60% are singletons; the top ten hold approximately 1%. The input for sequencing was CD4+ T cells sorted from blood, taken at week 24, from a patient treated with tofacitinib. The source of these receptors is a human donor with alopecia areata.

The chain combines TRBV13 with TRBJ1-2; no firm D call. CDR3 size: 12 residues. V gave up 1 base and J gave up 5 bases, with 5 bases separating them. Germline assignment: CDR1 PRHDT and CDR2 FYEKMQ (reference sequence). The CDR3: CASSLEVYGYTF. In DNA, the CDR3 is TGTGCCAGCAGCTTAGAGGTGTATGGCTACACCTTC.

J is TRBJ2-7 and V is TRBV7-8, with D uncertain. The germline V gene has CDR1 SGHVS and CDR2 FQNEAQ. This CDR3 contains 15 residues. The V end was cut by 5 bases, the J end by 1 base, with 15 bases between. The CDR3 here is CASSHSVGLSYEQYF. CDR3 nucleotide sequence: TGTGCCAGCAGCCACTCAGTAGGGTTATCCTACGAGCAGTACTTC.

This chain links TRBV25-1 with TRBJ1-1; weak D call: TRBD1 (5 bases). The germline CDR1 and CDR2 sequences are MGHDK and SYGVNS. The CDR3 runs to 13 residues. V gave up 5 bases and J gave up 7 bases, with 14 bases separating them. CDR3 DNA sequence: TGTGCCAGCAGTCCGCTGGGGCCGAGTGAAGCTTTCTTT. As protein: CASSPLGPSEAFF.

The chain uses TRBV30 and TRBJ2-5; 7 bases match TRBD2. This CDR3 region has 14 residues. Germline assignment: CDR1 GTSNPN and CDR2 SVGIG (reference sequence). V was pared by 3 bases and J by 7 bases, with 11 bases of the junction left unmatched. The CDR3 protein is CAWSDGSVAGTQYF. CDR3 bases: TGTGCCTGGAGCGACGGGTCTGTAGCGGGGACCCAGTACTTC.

The J gene is TRBJ2-2, the V gene TRBV5-6; maybe TRBD2 (5 bases). Trimming cost V 4 bases and J 3 bases, with 16 bases left between them. The germline V gene encodes CDR1 SGHDT and CDR2 YYEEEE. The CDR3 runs 16 residues. CDR3 DNA: TGTGCCAGCAGCCACCCCGCGGGCGCCGACACCGGGGAGCTGTTTTTT. Protein: CASSHPAGADTGELFF.

The chain recombines TRBV2 with TRBJ1-1; 8 positions match TRBD1. The V and J ends lost 5 bases and 6 bases, in that order; junction bases with no gene match: 5. Looked up from germline, CDR1 is SNHLY and CDR2 is FYNNEI. The CDR3 is 13 residues long. CDR3 region: CASSPGGVAEAFF. In DNA form, the CDR3 reads TGTGCCAGCAGTCCAGGGGGCGTCGCTGAAGCTTTCTTT.

The chain is built from TRBV30 and TRBJ1-2; D uncertain. CDR1 and CDR2 from the germline V gene are GTSNPN and SVGIG (reference sequence). This CDR3 has 11 amino acids. Trimming removed 4 bases from V and 4 bases from J, with 7 bases in between. The CDR3: CAWTVGYGYTF. In DNA, the CDR3 is TGTGCCTGGACGGTGGGCTATGGCTACACCTTC.

The CDR3 loop reads CASSLVQGPYYEQYF. The CDR3, as DNA: TGTGCCAGCAGCTTAGTACAGGGACCCTATTACGAGCAGTACTTC. The chain carries TRBV11-2 and TRBJ2-7; possible D gene TRBD1, 6 bases. Germline V gene sequence: CDR1 SGHAT, CDR2 FQNNGV. Trimming shortened V by 1 base and J by 4 bases, and 14 bases separated the two germline ends. CDR3 length: 15 residues.

The chain has TRBV2 and TRBJ2-7, with D possibly being TRBD1 (8 bases). There are 14 residues in the CDR3. Germline V gene sequence: CDR1 SNHLY, CDR2 FYNNEI. V was pared by 7 bases and J by 2 bases, with 15 bases between. The CDR3 nucleotides read TGTGCCAGCACCAGCGGGACAGGACCCTACGAGCAGTACTTC. It is translated as CASTSGTGPYEQYF.

Turning to this clone: The sample holds other DNA sequences that translate to the same CDR3. This sequence joins TRBV7-2 and TRBJ2-7; no definite D call. The germline V gene encodes CDR1 SGHTA and CDR2 FQGNSA. The CDR3 runs to 12 residues. Trimming removed 5 bases at V and 0 bases at J, with 5 bases between. CDR3 sequence reads: CASSLSSYEQYF. Written as DNA, the CDR3 is TGTGCCAGCAGCCTAAGCTCCTACGAGCAGTACTTC.

The chain joins TRBV6-1 to TRBJ2-3; D gene unclear. Germline values: CDR1 MNHNS, CDR2 SASEGT. The V gene lost 8 bases and the J gene lost 1 base, with 10 bases spanning the gap. CDR3 length: 13 residues. CDR3 bases: TGTGCCAGCGGCGCGGAACGCACAGATACGCAGTATTTT. This gives the protein CASGAERTDTQYF.

The chain links TRBV7-2 to TRBJ2-7; 8 bases are a match to TRBD1. Germline CDR1 and CDR2: SGHTA and FQGNSA. This CDR3 is 13 amino acids long. V lost 3 bases and J lost 7; bases outside the gene matches: 5. CDR3 region: CASSLDRAMEQYF. For the CDR3, the DNA is TGTGCCAGCAGCTTGGACAGGGCGATGGAGCAGTACTTC.

The chain has TRBV30 and TRBJ1-2; 10 bases map to TRBD1. The CDR3 covers 13 residues. J gave up 8 bases and V 4 bases, and 7 bases lay outside the gene matches. From germline, CDR1 is GTSNPN and CDR2 SVGIG (reference sequence). CDR3 coding DNA: TGTGCCTGGACCCTCGGGACAGGGGAGGGCTACACCTTC. Its protein product is CAWTLGTGEGYTF.

This clone was observed a handful of times. This rearrangement joins TRBV7-2 to TRBJ1-5; no firm D call. Germline V CDR1 and CDR2: SGHTA, FQGNSA. The CDR3 spans 13 residues. The V gene lost 0 bases and the J gene lost 6 bases, with 6 bases spanning the gap. The CDR3 region is CASSLAFFQPQHF. As DNA, the CDR3 is TGTGCCAGCAGCTTAGCGTTTTTTCAGCCCCAGCATTTT. Using reference TRBV7-2 and TRBJ1-5 for the parts outside the CDR3, the full variable domain is GAGVSQSPSNKVTEKGKDVELRCDPISGHTALYWYRQSLGQGLEFLIYFQGNSAPDKSGLPSDRFSAERTGGSVSTLTIQRTQQEDSAVYLCASSLAFFQPQHFGDGTRLSIL.